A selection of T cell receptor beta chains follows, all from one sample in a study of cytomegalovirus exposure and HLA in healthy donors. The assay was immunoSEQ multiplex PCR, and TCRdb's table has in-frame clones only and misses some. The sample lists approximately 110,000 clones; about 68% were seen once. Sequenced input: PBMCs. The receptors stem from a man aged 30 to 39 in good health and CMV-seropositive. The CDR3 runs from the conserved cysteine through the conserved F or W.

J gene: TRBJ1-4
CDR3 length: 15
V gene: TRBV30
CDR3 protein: CAWRAGGGAKEKLFF

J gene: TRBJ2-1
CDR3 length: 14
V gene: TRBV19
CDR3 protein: CASSSGVAYNEQFF

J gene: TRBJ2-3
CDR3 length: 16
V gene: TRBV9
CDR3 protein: CASSVGDGGAGDTQYF

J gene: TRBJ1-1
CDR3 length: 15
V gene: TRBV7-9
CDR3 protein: CSSTSPGGMNTEAFF

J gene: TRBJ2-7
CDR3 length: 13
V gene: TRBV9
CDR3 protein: CASSVGPLYEQYF

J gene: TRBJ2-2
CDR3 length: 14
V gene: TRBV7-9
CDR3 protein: CASSLYSGTGELFF

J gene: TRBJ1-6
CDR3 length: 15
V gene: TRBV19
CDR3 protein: CASSPRTVGTSPLHF

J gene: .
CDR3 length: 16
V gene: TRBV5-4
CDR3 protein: CASSPSLSYSSYEQYF

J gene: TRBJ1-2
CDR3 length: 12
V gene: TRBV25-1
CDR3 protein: CASSRYHYGYTF

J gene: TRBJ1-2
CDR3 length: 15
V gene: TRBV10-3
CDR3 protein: CAISESSTGVVGYTF

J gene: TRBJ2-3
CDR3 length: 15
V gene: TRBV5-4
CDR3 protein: CASSSSGGWTDTQYF

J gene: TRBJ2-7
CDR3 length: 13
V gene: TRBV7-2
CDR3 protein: CASSRDRENEQYF

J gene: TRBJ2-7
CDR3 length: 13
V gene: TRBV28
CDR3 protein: CASSSPVKGEQYF

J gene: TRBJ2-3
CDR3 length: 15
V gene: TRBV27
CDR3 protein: CASSLTSGGVDTQYF

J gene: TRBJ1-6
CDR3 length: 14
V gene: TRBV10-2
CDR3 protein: CASSLTRVESPLHF

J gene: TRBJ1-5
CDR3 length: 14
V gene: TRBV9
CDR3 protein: CASSVEGGNQPQHF

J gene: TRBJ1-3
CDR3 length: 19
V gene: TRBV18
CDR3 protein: CASSPPRAGPQDTGNTIYF

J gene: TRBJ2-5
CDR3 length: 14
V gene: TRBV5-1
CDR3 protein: CASRSPEGGETQYF

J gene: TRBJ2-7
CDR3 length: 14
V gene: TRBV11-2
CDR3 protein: CASSPLTGGFMQYF

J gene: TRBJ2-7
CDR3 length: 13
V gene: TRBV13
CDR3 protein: CASSGPPGYEQYF

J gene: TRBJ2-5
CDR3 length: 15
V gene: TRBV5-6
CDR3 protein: CASSLLAGGRETQYF

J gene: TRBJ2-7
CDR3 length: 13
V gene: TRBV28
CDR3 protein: CASKAGGFYEQYF

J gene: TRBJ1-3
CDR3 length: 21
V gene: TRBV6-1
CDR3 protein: CASSEDVLGSGSRGSGNTIYF

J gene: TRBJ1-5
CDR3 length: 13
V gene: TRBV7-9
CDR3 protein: CASSYTINQPQHF

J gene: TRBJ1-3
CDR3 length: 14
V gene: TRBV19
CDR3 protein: CASSRGGPGNTIYF

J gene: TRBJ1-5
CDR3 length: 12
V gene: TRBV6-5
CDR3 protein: CASRTENQPQHF

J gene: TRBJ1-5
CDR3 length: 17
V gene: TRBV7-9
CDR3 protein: CASSRGTGIGSNQPQHF